The rows below give T cell receptor beta chains drawn from one sample of a study of cytomegalovirus exposure and HLA in healthy donors. Produced via immunoSEQ multiplex PCR; TCRdb's table is partial and in-frame only. The repertoire holds roughly 130,000 clones, with roughly 85% as singletons. Material: PBMCs. The receptors stem from a boy aged 10-17 years in good health and CMV-seronegative. Both conserved end residues are part of each CDR3. D genes are given only for firm matches. Part of the rows lack a size; the others show once, few, many or a class for expanded clones.

TRBV5-1	TRBJ2-7	TRBD1	-	CASSLQGADEQYF	TGCGCCAGCAGCTTACAGGGGGCCGACGAGCAGTACTTC
TRBV5-4	TRBJ1-6	TRBD1	-	CASSTGTGGINSPLHF	TGTGCCAGCAGCACCGGGACAGGGGGTATTAATTCACCCCTCCACTTT
TRBV9	TRBJ2-1	TRBD2	-	CASDRTGTSGEQFF	TGTGCCAGCGATCGGACAGGGACTAGCGGTGAGCAGTTCTTC
TRBV30	TRBJ1-2	-	-	CAWRPSGSYYGYTF	TGTGCCTGGAGGCCGTCGGGGTCTTACTATGGCTACACCTTC
TRBV15	TRBJ1-1	TRBD1	-	CATSRVVTGGHTEAFF	TGTGCCACCAGCAGAGTGGTAACAGGGGGCCACACTGAAGCTTTCTTT
TRBV6-1	TRBJ1-5	-	-	CASRTGTWGNQPQHF	TGTGCCAGCCGTACAGGGACGTGGGGCAATCAGCCCCAGCATTTT
TRBV6-5	TRBJ2-4	TRBD1	few	CASRKDRDDSIQYF	TGTGCCAGCAGGAAAGACAGGGACGATAGCATTCAGTACTTC
TRBV18	TRBJ1-1	TRBD1	few	CASSPRETGMNTEAFF	TGTGCCAGCTCACCACGCGAGACAGGGATGAACACTGAAGCTTTCTTT
TRBV19	TRBJ2-2	TRBD1	-	CASSINRGAGELFF	TGTGCCAGTAGTATAAACAGGGGGGCCGGGGAGCTGTTTTTT
TRBV27	TRBJ1-1	-	-	CASYPVGDTEAFF	TGTGCCAGCTATCCCGTAGGAGACACTGAAGCTTTCTTT
TRBV7-9	TRBJ2-7	-	-	CASSPSGDYEQYF	TGTGCCAGCAGCCCCTCGGGAGACTACGAGCAGTACTTC
TRBV19	TRBJ1-5	-	-	CASSIDARAQPQHF	TGTGCCAGTAGTATAGATGCCCGAGCTCAGCCCCAGCATTTT
TRBV7-9	TRBJ1-1	-	-	CSSSLGHPNTEAFF	TGTTCCAGCAGCTTGGGACACCCAAACACTGAAGCTTTCTTT
TRBV2	TRBJ2-5	-	once	CASQGDNQETQYF	TGTGCCAGCCAAGGGGATAACCAAGAGACCCAGTACTTC
TRBV19	TRBJ2-6	-	-	CASSIVGGSGANVLTF	TGTGCCAGTAGTATAGTGGGGGGCTCTGGGGCCAACGTCCTGACTTTC
TRBV30	TRBJ2-7	TRBD1	-	CAWTTGTGYEQYF	TGTGCCTGGACTACCGGGACAGGGTACGAGCAGTACTTC
TRBV11-2	TRBJ2-7	-	-	CASSLGQVYYEQYF	TGTGCCAGCAGCTTAGGACAGGTTTACTACGAGCAGTACTTC
TRBV25-1	TRBJ2-1	TRBD2	-	CASSDTIAGNNEQFF	TGTGCCAGCAGTGACACTATAGCGGGCAACAATGAGCAGTTCTTC
TRBV4-3	TRBJ2-3	-	few	CASSQVRGITDTQYF	TGCGCCAGCAGCCAAGTTCGGGGGATCACAGATACGCAGTATTTT
TRBV6-1	TRBJ1-3	TRBD1	once	CASSEDRGLTTIYF	TGTGCCAGCAGTGAAGACAGGGGGCTTACCACCATATATTTT
TRBV30	TRBJ1-3	-	-	CAWRTTTGNTIYF	TGTGCCTGGAGGACAACCACTGGAAACACCATATATTTT
TRBV19	TRBJ2-6	-	-	CASSAYSTNSGANVLTF	TGTGCCAGTAGTGCTTACTCCACCAATTCTGGGGCCAACGTCCTGACTTTC
TRBV29-1	TRBJ2-7	-	-	CSVAQDWGRRIYEQYF	TGCAGCGTGGCGCAAGACTGGGGGCGAAGGATCTACGAGCAGTACTTC
TRBV2	TRBJ1-4	TRBD1	-	CASSPGTGGEKLFF	TGTGCCAGCAGTCCTGGGACAGGGGGAGAAAAACTGTTTTTT
TRBV4-2	TRBJ2-2	-	-	CASSQVASTGELFF	TGTGCCAGCAGCCAAGTCGCCAGCACCGGGGAGCTGTTTTTT
TRBV21-1	TRBJ2-7	-	-	CASSRSPCTPPYEQYF	TGTGCCAGCAGCAGGAGTCCGTGCACCCCCCCTTACGAGCAGTACTTC
TRBV5-1	TRBJ1-2	-	-	CASSLGRDYGYTF	TGCGCCAGCAGCTTGGGCAGGGACTATGGCTACACCTTC
TRBV6-5	TRBJ1-1	-	few	CASHGQANTEAFF	TGTGCCAGCCACGGACAAGCTAACACTGAAGCTTTCTTT